The rows below give T cell receptor beta chains drawn from one sample of a study of CD8 T cells in ankylosing spondylitis. TCRdb processed the 5' RACE reads anew with MiXCR; each CDR3 protein has one entry. The sample consists of almost 400,000 distinct CDR3 sequences, about 20% of them appearing once. Material: blood, either unsorted or a sorted T cell fraction (not recorded which). Every receptor here comes from a male donor with ankylosing spondylitis. Each CDR3 is given with its conserved first and last residue. The order of the fields is CDR3 DNA, CDR3 protein, J gene, D gene, V gene, clone size. A D gene is named only where the DNA matches it firmly. Part of the rows lack a size; the others show once, few, many or a class for expanded clones.

TGTGCCAGCAGCCAAGAGTTTGTCACCAAGCAGTTCTTC	CASSQEFVTKQFF	TRBJ2-1	-	TRBV4-2	few
TGTGCCAGCAGCTTAGGGGGTTACGAGCAGTACTTC	CASSLGGYEQYF	TRBJ2-7	-	TRBV28	many
TGCAGCGTTGAAGTTACCGGGGAGCTGTTTTTT	CSVEVTGELFF	TRBJ2-2	-	TRBV29-1	many
TGTGCCAGCAGCTTGGGGCGGGAGTACGCAGATACGCAGTATTTT	CASSLGREYADTQYF	TRBJ2-3	TRBD2	TRBV7-3	-
TGTGCCAGTAGTCATAGCGGGATTGGCTACAATGAGCAGTTCTTC	CASSHSGIGYNEQFF	TRBJ2-1	TRBD2	TRBV19	-
TGTGCCAGCAGCTTAGCTTGGGACAGGGCGGGACAGCCCCAGCATTTT	CASSLAWDRAGQPQHF	TRBJ1-5	TRBD1	TRBV7-8	few
TGTGCCAGCAGCCCCCTCAGCGGCCCCACAGATACGCAGTATTTT	CASSPLSGPTDTQYF	TRBJ2-3	-	TRBV7-9	few
TGTGCCAGCAGCTTAGCCCGACTAGCGGGCCCCCCATGGGACACCGGGGAGCTGTTTTTT	CASSLARLAGPPWDTGELFF	TRBJ2-2	TRBD2	TRBV11-1	few
TGCAGCGTTGGGGCTAGCGGAACCACAGATACGCAGTATTTT	CSVGASGTTDTQYF	TRBJ2-3	TRBD2	TRBV29-1	few
TGCAGTGCTAGAGATGCGCAGGGGAACACTGAAGCTTTCTTT	CSARDAQGNTEAFF	TRBJ1-1	-	TRBV20-1	-
TGTGCCAGCAGCTCTAGTGGCGGGAATCAGCCCCAGCATTTT	CASSSSGGNQPQHF	TRBJ1-5	-	TRBV7-2	many
TGTGCCAGCAGTCCTCTACGGGGAGCGCCCCTCCACTTT	CASSPLRGAPLHF	TRBJ1-6	-	TRBV28	many
TGTGCCAGCAGCACGTATGGGCTAGCGGGAGTGAACACCGGGGAGCTGTTTTTT	CASSTYGLAGVNTGELFF	TRBJ2-2	TRBD2	TRBV7-8	-
TGTGCCAGCAGCCAAGGCCCCCACACCTACGAGCAGTACTTC	CASSQGPHTYEQYF	TRBJ2-7	-	TRBV3-1	many
TGTGCCAGGCCGGGACTTGTTCAAGAGACCCAGTACTTC	CARPGLVQETQYF	TRBJ2-5	-	TRBV21-1	-
TGTGCCAGCAGCTTTAGTAGATCCGATACGCAGTATTTT	CASSFSRSDTQYF	TRBJ2-3	-	TRBV7-9	few
TGTGCCAGCAGTTATCGGTACCGACTAGGCGGCGAGCAGTACTTC	CASSYRYRLGGEQYF	TRBJ2-7	-	TRBV28	few
TGTGCCATCAGTGAGCCTGGGGACGCTCGGAGGTCTTCCTACGAGCAGTACTTC	CAISEPGDARRSSYEQYF	TRBJ2-7	-	TRBV10-3	-
TGTGCCAGCAGCGGGACTAGCGGGAGAAGAGGGGGTATCACAGATACGCAGTATTTT	CASSGTSGRRGGITDTQYF	TRBJ2-3	TRBD2	TRBV9	-
TGTGCCAGCAGTGACAACAGGGCAAGTACGCAGTATTTT	CASSDNRASTQYF	TRBJ2-3	-	TRBV6-4	few
TGCGCCAGCAGGACCACAGATACGCAGTATTTT	CASRTTDTQYF	TRBJ2-3	-	TRBV5-1	many
TGTGCCAGCAGCCCCGTCCCGGGGGTGGAGACCCAGTACTTC	CASSPVPGVETQYF	TRBJ2-5	-	TRBV11-2	few
TGCGCCAGCTCGTACAGGGAGGTCACTGAAGCTTTCTTT	CASSYREVTEAFF	TRBJ1-1	-	TRBV5-1	once
TGCAGTGCTAGGGGCGAAACGATTAACAATGAGCAGTTCTTC	CSARGETINNEQFF	TRBJ2-1	-	TRBV20-1	few
TGTGCCATCAGTGTGGGCGGGGATCAGCCCCAGCATTTT	CAISVGGDQPQHF	TRBJ1-5	-	TRBV10-3	-
TGTGCCAGCAGCCCGGGACAGGGGGCAATCGGGGAGCTGTTTTTT	CASSPGQGAIGELFF	TRBJ2-2	TRBD1	TRBV28	few
TGCGCCAGCAGCTCCGGATCCTCTTCCTACAATGAGCAGTTCTTC	CASSSGSSSYNEQFF	TRBJ2-1	-	TRBV5-1	many
TGTGCCAGCAGCCACGAGGGGCTCACTGAAGCTTTCTTT	CASSHEGLTEAFF	TRBJ1-1	-	TRBV7-3	few
TGTGCCAGCAGCTTAAGACTGCCGAGCACTGAAGCTTTCTTT	CASSLRLPSTEAFF	TRBJ1-1	-	TRBV7-2	-
TGCAGTGCTAGAGAAGGGACTCCAAACAACAATGAGCAGTTCTTC	CSAREGTPNNNEQFF	TRBJ2-1	-	TRBV20-1	few
TGTGCCAGCAGCTTGAAGAGAACTAGCACAGATACGCAGTATTTT	CASSLKRTSTDTQYF	TRBJ2-3	-	TRBV7-9	-
TGCAGCGTTCGGGTCAGTGGAAACACCATATATTTT	CSVRVSGNTIYF	TRBJ1-3	-	TRBV29-1	many
TGCGCCAGCAAGTCAGAGAACACTGAAGCTTTCTTT	CASKSENTEAFF	TRBJ1-1	-	TRBV5-1	few
TGTGCCAGCAGCCAGAGACCATTCAGCGGGAGCTCCTACGAGCAGTACTTC	CASSQRPFSGSSYEQYF	TRBJ2-7	TRBD2	TRBV14	few
TGTGCCAGCAGTAACCGGGCCGCCTACGAGCAGTACTTC	CASSNRAAYEQYF	TRBJ2-7	-	TRBV12-3/TRBV12-4	many
TGTGCCAGCAGCCCATCCACTCCGGGACAGGTTATTTCCTACGAGCAGTACTTC	CASSPSTPGQVISYEQYF	TRBJ2-7	TRBD1	TRBV7-8	few
TGTGCCAGCAGTAGGGCCCTAGGGATGCAAGAGACCCAGTACTTC	CASSRALGMQETQYF	TRBJ2-5	-	TRBV6-1	few